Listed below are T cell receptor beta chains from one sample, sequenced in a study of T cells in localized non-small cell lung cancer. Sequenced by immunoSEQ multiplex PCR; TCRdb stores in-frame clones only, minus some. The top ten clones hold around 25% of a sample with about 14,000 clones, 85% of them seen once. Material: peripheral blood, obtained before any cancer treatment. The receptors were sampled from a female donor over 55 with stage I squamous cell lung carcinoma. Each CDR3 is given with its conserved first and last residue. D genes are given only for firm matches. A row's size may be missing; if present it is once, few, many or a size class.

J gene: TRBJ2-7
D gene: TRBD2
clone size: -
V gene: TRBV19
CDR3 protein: CASSIGRAAYEQYF
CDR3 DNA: TGTGCCAGTAGTATCGGGAGGGCCGCCTACGAGCAGTACTTC

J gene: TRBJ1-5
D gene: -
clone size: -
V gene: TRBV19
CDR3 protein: CASRGFQGYQPQHF
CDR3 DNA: TGTGCCAGTAGAGGTTTCCAGGGGTATCAGCCCCAGCATTTT

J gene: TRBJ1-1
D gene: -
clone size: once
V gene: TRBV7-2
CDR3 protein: CASSWGMNTEAFF
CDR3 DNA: TGTGCCAGCAGCTGGGGTATGAACACTGAAGCTTTCTTT

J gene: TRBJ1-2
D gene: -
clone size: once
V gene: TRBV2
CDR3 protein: CASSYRADGGYGYTF
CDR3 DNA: TGTGCCAGCAGCTACCGGGCGGATGGTGGGTATGGCTACACCTTC

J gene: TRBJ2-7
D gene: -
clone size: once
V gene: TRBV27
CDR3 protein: CASSLSTSTDSRESSYEQYF
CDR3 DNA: TGTGCCAGCAGTTTATCGACCTCGACTGATTCCCGAGAGAGCTCCTACGAGCAGTACTTC

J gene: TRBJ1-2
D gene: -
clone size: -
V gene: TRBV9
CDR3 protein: CASSVEAGVKDYGYTF
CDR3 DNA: TGTGCCAGCAGCGTAGAGGCTGGGGTAAAAGACTATGGCTACACCTTC

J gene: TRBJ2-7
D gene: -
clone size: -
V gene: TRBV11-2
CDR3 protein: CASSRGRALSYEQYF
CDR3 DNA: TGTGCCAGCAGCCGCGGGCGGGCCCTTTCCTACGAGCAGTACTTC

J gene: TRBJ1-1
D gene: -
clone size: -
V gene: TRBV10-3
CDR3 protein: CAISESERGTEAFF
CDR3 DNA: TGTGCCATCAGTGAGTCGGAAAGGGGCACTGAAGCTTTCTTT

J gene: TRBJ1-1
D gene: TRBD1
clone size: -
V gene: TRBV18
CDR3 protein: CASSGTGGNTEAFF
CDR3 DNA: TGTGCCAGCTCTGGGACAGGGGGTAACACTGAAGCTTTCTTT

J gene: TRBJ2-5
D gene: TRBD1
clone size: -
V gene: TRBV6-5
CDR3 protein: CASSYGRQGETQYF
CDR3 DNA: TGTGCCAGCAGTTACGGGAGACAGGGGGAGACCCAGTACTTC

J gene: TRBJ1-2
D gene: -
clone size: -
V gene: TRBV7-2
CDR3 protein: CASSPTGAGGYTF
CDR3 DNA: TGTGCCAGCAGCCCCACGGGGGCGGGTGGCTACACCTTC

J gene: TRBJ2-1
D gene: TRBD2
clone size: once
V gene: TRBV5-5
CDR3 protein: CASSRGDDNEQFF
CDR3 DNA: TGTGCCAGCAGCCGGGGGGACGACAATGAGCAGTTCTTC

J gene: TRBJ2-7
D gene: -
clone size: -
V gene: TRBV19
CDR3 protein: CASSATGGIYEQYF
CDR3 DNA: TGTGCCAGTAGTGCCACTGGGGGTATCTACGAGCAGTACTTC

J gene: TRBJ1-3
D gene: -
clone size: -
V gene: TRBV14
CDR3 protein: CASNGLGRRPVRNTIYF
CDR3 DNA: TGTGCCAGCAATGGGTTAGGACGAAGGCCGGTGAGGAACACCATATATTTT

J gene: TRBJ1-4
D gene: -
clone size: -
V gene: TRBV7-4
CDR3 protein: CASSLRREDEKLFF
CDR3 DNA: TGTGCCAGCAGCTTACGCAGGGAGGATGAAAAACTGTTTTTT

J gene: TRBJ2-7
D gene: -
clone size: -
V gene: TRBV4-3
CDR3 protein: CASSQDRFSYEQYF
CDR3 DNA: TGCGCCAGCAGCCAAGATCGTTTCTCCTACGAGCAGTACTTC

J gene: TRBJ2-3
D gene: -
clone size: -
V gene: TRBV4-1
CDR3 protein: CASSQGEGTQNTQYF
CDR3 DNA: TGCGCCAGCAGCCAAGGCGAGGGGACACAAAATACGCAGTATTTT

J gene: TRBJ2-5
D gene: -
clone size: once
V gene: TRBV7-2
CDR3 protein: CASSLAREETQYF
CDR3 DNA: TGTGCCAGCAGCTTAGCCAGGGAAGAGACCCAGTACTTC

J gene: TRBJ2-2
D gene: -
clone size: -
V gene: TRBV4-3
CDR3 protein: CASSQDSVGTGELFF
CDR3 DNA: TGCGCCAGCAGCCAAGATAGCGTGGGCACCGGGGAGCTGTTTTTT

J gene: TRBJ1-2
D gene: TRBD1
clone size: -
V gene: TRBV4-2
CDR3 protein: CASSYQGAVGYTF
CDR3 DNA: TGTGCCAGCAGTTACCAGGGGGCGGTAGGCTACACCTTC

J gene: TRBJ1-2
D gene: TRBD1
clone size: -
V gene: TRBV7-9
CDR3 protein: CASSLTEGEGHDRDYGYTF
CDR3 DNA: TGTGCCAGCAGCTTAACAGAGGGGGAGGGACACGACAGGGATTATGGCTACACCTTC

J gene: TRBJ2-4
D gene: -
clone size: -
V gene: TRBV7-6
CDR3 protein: CASSPTGVIAKNIQYF
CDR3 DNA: TGTGCCAGCAGCCCAACGGGGGTGATAGCCAAAAACATTCAGTACTTC

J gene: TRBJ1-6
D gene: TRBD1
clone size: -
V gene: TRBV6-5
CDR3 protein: CASSWGTGKNSPLHF
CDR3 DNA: TGTGCCAGCAGTTGGGGGACAGGGAAAAATTCACCCCTCCACTTT

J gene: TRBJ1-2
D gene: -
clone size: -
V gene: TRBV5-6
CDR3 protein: CASSGVGGNYGYTF
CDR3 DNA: TGTGCCAGCAGCGGGGTCGGGGGTAACTATGGCTACACCTTC

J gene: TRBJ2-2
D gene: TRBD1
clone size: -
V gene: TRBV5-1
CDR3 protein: CASRSDRGANTGELFF
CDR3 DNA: TGCGCCAGCAGATCGGACAGGGGAGCGAACACCGGGGAGCTGTTTTTT

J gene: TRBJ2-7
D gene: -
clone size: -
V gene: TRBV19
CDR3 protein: CASSQMLWEEYEQYF
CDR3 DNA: TGTGCCAGTAGCCAAATGCTATGGGAGGAATACGAGCAGTACTTC

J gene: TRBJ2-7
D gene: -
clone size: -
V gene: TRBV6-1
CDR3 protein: CASSEPGRSHEQYF
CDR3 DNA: TGTGCCAGCAGTGAACCGGGACGGAGCCACGAGCAGTACTTC

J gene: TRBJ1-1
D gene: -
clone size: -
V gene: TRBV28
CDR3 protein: CASSWATGNTEAFF
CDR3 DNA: TGTGCCAGCAGTTGGGCGACAGGGAACACTGAAGCTTTCTTT

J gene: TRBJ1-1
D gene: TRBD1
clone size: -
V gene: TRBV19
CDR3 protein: CASSTFSTGANTEAFF
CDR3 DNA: TGTGCCAGTAGTACCTTTTCGACAGGGGCGAACACTGAAGCTTTCTTT

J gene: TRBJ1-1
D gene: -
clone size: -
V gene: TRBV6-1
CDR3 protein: CASSETPGANTEAFF
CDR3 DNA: TGTGCCAGCAGTGAAACCCCAGGGGCGAACACTGAAGCTTTCTTT

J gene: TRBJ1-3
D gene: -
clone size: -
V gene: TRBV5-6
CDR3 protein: CASSLAGPRNTIYF
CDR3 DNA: TGTGCCAGCAGCTTGGCGGGGCCAAGAAACACCATATATTTT

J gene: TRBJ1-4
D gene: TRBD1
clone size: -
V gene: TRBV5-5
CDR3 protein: CASSPVAGPGGYGEKLFF
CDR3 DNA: TGTGCCAGCAGCCCGGTCGCCGGTCCAGGGGGCTATGGTGAAAAACTGTTTTTT

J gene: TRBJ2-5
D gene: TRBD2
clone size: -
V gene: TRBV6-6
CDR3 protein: CASSTSGSQETQYF
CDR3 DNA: TGTGCCAGCAGTACCAGCGGGAGCCAAGAGACCCAGTACTTC

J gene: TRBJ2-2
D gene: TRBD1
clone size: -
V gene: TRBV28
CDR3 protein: CASTSDRINTGELFF
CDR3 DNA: TGTGCCAGCACCTCGGACAGGATAAACACCGGGGAGCTGTTTTTT

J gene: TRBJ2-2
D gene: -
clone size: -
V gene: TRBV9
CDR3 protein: CASSGVRDKNTGELFF
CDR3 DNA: TGTGCCAGCAGCGGTGTCCGGGACAAGAACACCGGGGAGCTGTTTTTT

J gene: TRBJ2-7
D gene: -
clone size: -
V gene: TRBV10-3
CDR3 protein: CAISESGAPSYEQYF
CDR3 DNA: TGTGCCATCAGTGAGTCCGGGGCACCGTCCTACGAGCAGTACTTC

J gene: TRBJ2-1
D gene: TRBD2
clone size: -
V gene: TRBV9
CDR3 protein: CASGVSGSWNEQFF
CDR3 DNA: TGTGCCAGTGGCGTTAGCGGGAGTTGGAACGAGCAGTTCTTC

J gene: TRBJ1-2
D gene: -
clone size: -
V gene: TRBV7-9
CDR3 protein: CASTVTGAHGYTF
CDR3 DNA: TGTGCCAGCACCGTGACAGGAGCCCATGGCTACACCTTC

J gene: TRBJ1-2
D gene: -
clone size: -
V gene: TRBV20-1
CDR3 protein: CSASTGYGYTF
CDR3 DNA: TGCAGTGCGTCTACAGGGTATGGCTACACCTTC

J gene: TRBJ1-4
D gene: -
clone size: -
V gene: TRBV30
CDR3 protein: CAWSGSVVGPTNEKLFF
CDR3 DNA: TGTGCCTGGAGCGGCTCGGTCGTTGGGCCAACTAATGAAAAACTGTTTTTT

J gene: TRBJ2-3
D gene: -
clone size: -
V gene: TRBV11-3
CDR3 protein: CASSLDGGRPGTDTQYF
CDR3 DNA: TGTGCCAGCAGCTTAGATGGGGGGCGACCTGGCACAGATACGCAGTATTTT

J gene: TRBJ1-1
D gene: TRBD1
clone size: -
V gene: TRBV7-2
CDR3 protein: CASRQGLNTEAFF
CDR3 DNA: TGTGCCAGCCGACAGGGTCTGAACACTGAAGCTTTCTTT

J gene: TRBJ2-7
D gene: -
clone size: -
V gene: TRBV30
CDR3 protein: CAWSSSTYEQYF
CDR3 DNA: TGTGCCTGGAGTTCCAGTACCTACGAGCAGTACTTC

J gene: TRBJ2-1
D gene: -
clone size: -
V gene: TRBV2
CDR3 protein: CASSVRLEDEQFF
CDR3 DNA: TGTGCCAGCAGTGTGCGGTTAGAGGATGAGCAGTTCTTC

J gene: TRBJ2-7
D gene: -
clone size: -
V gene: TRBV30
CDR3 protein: CAWSVPVGGYEQYF
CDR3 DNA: TGTGCCTGGAGTGTCCCGGTTGGAGGCTACGAGCAGTACTTC

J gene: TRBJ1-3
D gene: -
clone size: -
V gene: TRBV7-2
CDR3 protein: CASSASGNTIYF
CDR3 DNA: TGTGCCAGCAGCGCCTCTGGAAACACCATATATTTT